This TCR beta chain comes out of a study of OX40 agonist ivuxolimab in advanced cancers. The germline CDR1 and CDR2 sequences are SGHKS and YYEKEE (reference sequence). V was clipped by 0 bases and J by 5 bases, with 11 bases between them. CDR3 length equals 14 residues. Profiled with immunoSEQ multiplex PCR; TCRdb holds only in-frame clones, not every one. The table has roughly 100,000 clones, 87% seen once. The source was CD4+ or CD8+ T cells sorted from blood, collected in a trial of the OX40 agonist ivuxolimab. This sequence was found in an adult with an advanced solid tumor such as melanoma, head and neck, liver or kidney cancer. The chain is built from TRBV5-5 and TRBJ1-2, with D maybe TRBD1 (5 bases). The CDR3 DNA is TGTGCCAGCAGCTTGGCCCAGGGAGGATATGGCTACACCTTC. It specifies CASSLAQGGYGYTF.